This TCR beta chain was identified during a study of response to subunit inactivated influenza vaccine. The CDR3 is made up of 14 amino acids. CDR1 SGDLS and CDR2 YYNGEE come from the germline V gene. The V gene end was trimmed by 3 bases and the J gene end by 8 bases; junction bases not matched to a gene: 5. TCRdb recomputed calls from the RT-PCR reads with MiXCR, one row per CDR3 protein. The sample shows 590,000 or so distinct CDR3 sequences, about 15% of them seen only once. Source: PBMCs from blood, taken 14 to 15 days before vaccination. The chain uses TRBV9 and TRBJ2-1; TRBD2 agrees at 10 bases. This TCR derives from a man aged 50 to 60 who received an inactivated influenza vaccine. This CDR3 reads CASSESGGAYEQFF. CDR3 sequence (DNA): TGTGCCAGCAGCGAAAGCGGGGGGGCCTATGAGCAGTTCTTC.